One and the same sample provided the 9 T cell receptor beta chains below, sequenced in a study of blood T cell repertoires in COVID-19. Only in-frame clones appear in the TCRdb table, and some are missing; sequencing was by immunoSEQ multiplex PCR. This sample yields about 68,000 clones, of which 88% are seen a single time; about 2.4% belongs to the top ten. Sequencing was carried out using peripheral blood. Receptor source: a human donor in a cohort sampled during active COVID-19.

This clone was observed a handful of times. J is TRBJ1-3 and V is TRBV6-1; D gene uncertain. Germline loops: CDR1 MNHNS, CDR2 SASEGT. Trimming took off 2 bases at V and 8 bases at J, with 10 bases between the two ends. This CDR3 contains 13 residues. The CDR3 coding sequence is TGTGCCAGCAGTGAAACGCCGCGGCACACCATATATTTT. This codes for CASSETPRHTIYF.

CDR3 loop: CATSEPGTGGAGEAFF. CDR3 DNA sequence: TGTGCCACCAGTGAGCCGGGGACAGGGGGCGCGGGTGAAGCTTTCTTT. The rearrangement joins TRBV24-1 to TRBJ1-1; 12 nucleotides match TRBD1. Germline V gene lookup returns CDR1 KGHDR and CDR2 SFDVKD. The CDR3 contains 16 residues. J was trimmed by 7 bases and V by 4 bases; bases with no gene match: 9.

V usage is TRBV28 and J usage is TRBJ1-3, with no clear D. Germline V gives CDR1 MDHEN, CDR2 SYDVKM. The V gene lost 5 bases and the J gene lost 0 bases, with 8 bases spanning the gap. CDR3 length: 14 amino acids. CDR3 region: CASSPDNSGNTIYF. In nucleotides, the CDR3 is TGTGCCAGCAGTCCCGACAACTCTGGAAACACCATATATTTT.

The chain combines TRBV5-4 with TRBJ1-2; D gene ambiguous. From germline, CDR1 is SGHNT and CDR2 YYREEE (reference sequence). The CDR3 is made up of 12 amino acids. Between the trimmed V and J ends, which lost 2 bases and 6 bases, there was a span of 8 bases. The CDR3 DNA is TGTGCCAGCAGCTTAGGAGGGAATGGCTACACCTTC. Its translation: CASSLGGNGYTF.

This chain uses TRBV7-9 with TRBJ2-3, with D possibly matching TRBD2 (6 bases). This CDR3 is built from 15 residues. V dropped 2 bases and J dropped 0 bases, with 9 bases sitting between them. Germline V lookup: CDR1 SEHNR, CDR2 FQNEAQ (reference sequence). The CDR3 DNA reads as TGTGCCAGCAGCTTAACTAGCCCTAGCACAGATACGCAGTATTTT. Residues: CASSLTSPSTDTQYF. The full variable domain, its missing parts supplied by reference TRBV7-9 and TRBJ2-3, is DTGVSQNPRHKITKRGQNVTFRCDPISEHNRLYWYRQTLGQGPEFLTYFQNEAQLEKSRLLSDRFSAERPKGSFSTLEIQRTEQGDSAMYLCASSLTSPSTDTQYFGPGTRLTVL.

V gene TRBV12-2 combines with J gene TRBJ1-1. TRBV12-2 is classified as a pseudogene. The length of the CDR3 is 15 residues. In nucleotides, the CDR3 is TGTGCAAGTCCCCCTGGGGGGGGGTATGAGACTGAAGCTTTCTTT. It codes for CASPPGGGYETEAFF.

The chain is built from TRBV5-8 and TRBJ2-2, with TRBD2 identical over 13 bases. CDR1 SGHTS and CDR2 YDEGEE come from the germline V gene. The CDR3 contains 17 residues. V shed 4 bases and J 6 bases; nucleotides not matched to a gene: 9. CDR3 sequence reads: CASSPTSGRARSGELFF. CDR3 in DNA: TGTGCCAGCAGCCCAACTAGCGGGAGGGCCAGATCCGGGGAGCTGTTTTTT.

The chain recombines TRBV1 with TRBJ1-5; no DNA check was done on the table's D call, TRBD1. TRBV1 counts as a pseudogene. CDR3 length equals 14 residues. Written as DNA, the CDR3 is TGCACCAGCAGCGCCCGGACAGGGGATCAGCCCCAGCATTTT. Protein sequence: CTSSARTGDQPQHF.

The J gene is TRBJ1-2, the V gene TRBV29-1, with unresolved D. Germline CDR1 reads SQVTM; CDR2 reads ANQGSEA. CDR3 length: 12 residues. V gave up 7 bases and J gave up 4 bases, with 13 bases separating them. For the CDR3, the DNA is TGCAGCGATGACGGGAGGCGCTATGGCTACACCTTC. Protein sequence: CSDDGRRYGYTF.